This TCR beta chain was profiled in a study of shared clonotypes between healthy human individuals. Across the study: Researchers assigned three CD4 naive, three CD4 memory, two CD8 naive and one CD8 memory plate to each donor. Study-level results: The study found about 5% of naive CD4 clonotypes shared across a handful of donors.

About this clone itself: Its antigen is currently unknown.

Terminally differentiated effector memory CD45RA+ cells were left out of the naive CD8 fraction, which was CD45RO-negative and positively selected for CCR7. A roughly 200 ng quantity of DNA, tens of thousands of T cell genomes, went into the sorted-subset replicate PCRs. The protocol was immunoSEQ multiplex PCR, while the TCRdb copy is restricted to in-frame clones and leaves out a portion. The sample includes under 1 million clones, 80% to 95% of them seen just once. This TCR was sampled from a man younger than 40 in good health. The sample taken for sequencing was naive CD8+ T cells sorted from blood.

CDR3 DNA: TGTGCCAGCAGTCCCGGACTACTAATCGAATGGACTCAGCCCCAGCATTTT. Translated, it gives CASSPGLLIEWTQPQHF. V and J are TRBV28 and TRBJ1-5, with D unclear. The CDR3 has 17 amino acids. With 5 bases removed from V and 6 bases from J, the gap between germline ends came to 23 bases. Germline V gives CDR1 MDHEN, CDR2 SYDVKM.